These 32 T cell receptor beta chains were sequenced from one sample in a study of shared clonotypes between healthy human individuals (dated by TCRdb to 2018 to 2021). CD8 naive samples were obtained by positive selection for CCR7 among CD45RO-negative cells, yielding a CD45RA+CCR7+ population from which TemRA cells were excluded. Library method: the immunoSEQ multiplex PCR assay. TCRdb took this table from immuneACCESS and kept in-frame rearrangements with V and J called. Such tables lack part of the clones; where checked against another copy, unresolved V genes explain under half of the gap, and the rest is unexplained. This sample gives 630,000 or so clones in total; roughly 98% of them show up just once. The ten biggest clones cover 0.3% of the sample. The sequenced material came from naive CD8+ T cells sorted from blood. The cell subset or site label corresponds to: CD45RA+CCR7+. These receptors were taken from a man aged 25-40 years in good health.

The genes are TRBV28 and TRBJ2-5, with D hard to call. The germline V gene encodes CDR1 MDHEN and CDR2 SYDVKM. V lost 3 bases, J lost 4 bases, and 27 bases lay in between. This CDR3 spans 19 amino acids. The chain's CDR3 is CASSFAQAAGGRVAETQYF. As DNA, the CDR3 is TGTGCCAGCAGTTTCGCGCAGGCCGCAGGTGGACGGGTGGCAGAGACCCAGTACTTC.

The chain employs TRBV2 and TRBJ2-2, with 7 bases fitting TRBD2. There are 13 residues in the CDR3. Losses at the gene ends were 3 bases for V and 5 bases for J; bases not matched to a gene: 0. Germline CDR1 SNHLY, CDR2 FYNNEI. CDR3 coding DNA: TGTGCCAGCAGTGACGGGGGGACCGGGGAGCTGTTTTTT. Encoded protein: CASSDGGTGELFF.

The chain employs TRBV7-3 and TRBJ2-7; TRBD1 might be the D (5 bases). Looked up from germline, CDR1 is SGHTA and CDR2 is FQGTGA. V was trimmed by 2 bases and J by 3 bases, leaving 14 bases between them. The CDR3 has 15 residues. CDR3 DNA sequence: TGTGCCAGCAGCTTATTTGCTGGGGCAGGCTACGAGCAGTACTTC. Encoded protein: CASSLFAGAGYEQYF.

Concerning this clone itself: The same CDR3 also results from other DNA sequences found in this sample. V is TRBV28 and J is TRBJ2-7; TRBD2 aligns across 8 bases. CDR1 and CDR2 (germline): MDHEN, SYDVKM. CDR3 length: 15 residues. V was pared by 5 bases and J by 0 bases, with 6 bases of the junction left unmatched. The CDR3 reads CASSPQRESSYEQYF. CDR3 coding DNA: TGTGCCAGCAGTCCCCAGCGGGAGAGCTCCTACGAGCAGTACTTC.

This chain connects TRBV7-2 to TRBJ2-3; 11 bases map to TRBD2. With V trimmed by 5 bases and J by 0 bases, 10 bases remained unmatched. This CDR3 spans 18 amino acids. Germline CDR1 reads SGHTA; CDR2 reads FQGNSA. CDR3 DNA: TGTGCCAGCAGCCGTACTAGCGGGGGAGTTGCTAGCACAGATACGCAGTATTTT. This gives the protein CASSRTSGGVASTDTQYF.

This clone was seen only once. This chain joins TRBV11-2 and TRBJ1-2; D is uncertain. Germline V CDR1 and CDR2: SGHAT, FQNNGV. The germline V and J ends were trimmed by 6 bases and 2 bases, with 10 bases remaining between them. The CDR3 loop spans 13 amino acids. CDR3 region: CASRGDGNYGYTF. For the CDR3, the DNA is TGTGCCAGCAGGGGAGATGGGAACTATGGCTACACCTTC. Variable domain in full (rest from reference TRBV11-2 and TRBJ1-2): EAGVAQSPRYKIIEKRQSVAFWCNPISGHATLYWYQQILGQGPKLLIQFQNNGVVDDSQLPKDRFSAERLKGVDSTLKIQPAKLEDSAVYLCASRGDGNYGYTFGSGTRLTVV.

Notes on this clone: In the same sample, other DNA sequences code for this CDR3. The chain couples TRBV19 to TRBJ2-7; TRBD2 is a possible D gene (5 bases). Germline CDR1 and CDR2: LNHDA and SQIVND (reference sequence). V gave up 1 base and J gave up 3 bases, with 10 bases separating them. The CDR3 runs 14 residues. In nucleotides, the CDR3 is TGTGCCAGTAGTATAGGAAGCGGCGACTACGAGCAGTACTTC. Translation gives CASSIGSGDYEQYF.

This clone was recorded only once. The V and J genes are TRBV4-1 and TRBJ2-3; D unresolved. The germline V and J ends were trimmed by 3 bases and 0 bases, with 13 bases remaining between them. Germline values: CDR1 MGHRA, CDR2 YSYEKL. CDR3 length: 16 amino acids. The CDR3 sequence is CASSHPFRPSTDTQYF. CDR3 nucleotides: TGCGCCAGCAGCCACCCCTTTAGGCCAAGCACAGATACGCAGTATTTT.

Only one count was recorded for this clone. The rearrangement joins TRBV6-5 to TRBJ2-7; D is uncertain. Trimming removed 2 bases from V and 0 bases from J, with 11 bases in between. Germline loops: CDR1 MNHEY, CDR2 SVGAGI. The CDR3 sequence is 15 residues long. The CDR3 loop reads CASSYNPDPSYEQYF. Written as DNA, the CDR3 is TGTGCCAGCAGTTACAACCCAGATCCCTCCTACGAGCAGTACTTC.

The genes are TRBV4-3 and TRBJ2-7; 14 nucleotides line up with TRBD2. Looked up from germline, CDR1 is LGHNA and CDR2 is YSLEER. V lost 4 bases and J lost 2; bases outside the gene matches: 4. The CDR3 spans 16 residues. The CDR3 protein is CASSPGTSGRPYEQYF. DNA for the CDR3: TGCGCCAGCAGCCCGGGGACTAGCGGGAGACCCTACGAGCAGTACTTC.

The chain's CDR3 is CASSPGQFSNEKLFF. CDR3 DNA sequence: TGCGCCAGCAGCCCCGGACAGTTCTCTAATGAAAAACTGTTTTTT. The chain carries TRBV5-1 and TRBJ1-4, with D possibly matching TRBD1 (6 bases). The germline gives CDR1 SGHRS, CDR2 YFSETQ. This CDR3 spans 15 amino acids. Trimming shortened V by 4 bases and J by 3 bases, and 13 bases separated the two germline ends.

The chain has TRBV2 and TRBJ2-5, with D tentatively TRBD2 (5 bases). Deletions cut 7 bases from V and 5 bases from J, with 20 bases between. Germline V CDR1 and CDR2: SNHLY, FYNNEI. CDR3 length: 15 amino acids. CDR3 region: CASIVSASGGETQYF. CDR3 DNA: TGTGCCAGCATTGTTAGCGCGTCTGGCGGCGAGACCCAGTACTTC.

This chain joins TRBV6-5 and TRBJ2-6, with D uncertain. The CDR3 contains 15 residues. Germline V gene sequence: CDR1 MNHEY, CDR2 SVGAGI. With 0 bases removed from V and 1 base from J, the gap between germline ends came to 4 bases. CDR3: CASSYSISGANVLTF. For the CDR3, the DNA is TGTGCCAGCAGTTACTCAATTTCTGGGGCCAACGTCCTGACTTTC.

The rearrangement joins TRBV28 to TRBJ2-7; 7 bases line up with TRBD2. Trimming removed 7 bases from V and 2 bases from J; junction bases left unmatched: 14. The CDR3 length is 16 residues. Germline values: CDR1 MDHEN, CDR2 SYDVKM. CDR3 in amino acids: CASTPIIRTSAYEQYF. The CDR3 DNA sequence: TGTGCCAGCACCCCTATAATCCGGACTAGTGCCTACGAGCAGTACTTC.

The rearrangement links TRBV25-1 to TRBJ2-2; TRBD2 matches 7 bases. Trimming cost V 8 bases and J 8 bases; bases outside gene matches: 8. The germline V gene has CDR1 MGHDK and CDR2 SYGVNS. This CDR3 region has 13 residues. Written as DNA, the CDR3 is TGTGCCAGCTCGAGCGGGGCGCCGGGGGAGCTGTTTTTT. It is translated as CASSSGAPGELFF.

The table lists this clone with a count of one. The rearrangement links TRBV5-1 to TRBJ2-7; 10 bases fit TRBD2. Trimming removed 4 bases from V and 3 bases from J; junction bases left unmatched: 4. The CDR3 has 14 amino acids. In germline, CDR1 is SGHRS, CDR2 YFSETQ. CDR3 in amino acids: CASSVTSGNYEQYF. The CDR3, as DNA: TGCGCCAGCAGCGTCACTAGCGGGAACTACGAGCAGTACTTC. The entire variable domain, with the rest obtained from reference TRBV5-1 and TRBJ2-7, is as follows: KAGVTQTPRYLIKTRGQQVTLSCSPISGHRSVSWYQQTPGQGLQFLFEYFSETQRNKGNFPGRFSGRQFSNSRSEMNVSTLELGDSALYLCASSVTSGNYEQYFGPGTRLTVT.

This chain connects TRBV29-1 to TRBJ2-1, with TRBD1 matching 12 bases. J was trimmed by 7 bases and V by 7 bases; bases with no gene match: 8. Germline V gene sequence: CDR1 SQVTM, CDR2 ANQGSEA. CDR3 size: 14 residues. The CDR3 coding sequence is TGCAGCGCTGTCGGGACAGGGGGCAAGAATGAGCAGTTCTTC. This codes for CSAVGTGGKNEQFF.

This clone was seen a single time. V and J are TRBV9 and TRBJ2-7; the match to TRBD1 covers 8 bases. CDR1 and CDR2 from the germline V gene are SGDLS and YYNGEE. V lost 4 bases to trimming and J lost 3 bases; unmatched junction nucleotides: 6. CDR3 length: 14 amino acids. The CDR3 loop is CASSLGTGRYEQYF. CDR3 nucleotide sequence: TGTGCCAGCAGCTTGGGGACAGGTCGCTACGAGCAGTACTTC.

This chain joins TRBV9 and TRBJ2-3; maybe TRBD1 (5 bases). V gave up 0 bases and J gave up 4 bases, with 6 bases separating them. Germline V gene sequence: CDR1 SGDLS, CDR2 YYNGEE. There are 13 residues in the CDR3. CDR3 DNA sequence: TGTGCCAGCAGCGTAGAAGGGGCAGATACGCAGTATTTT. Its translation is CASSVEGADTQYF.

About this clone itself: The sample contains more than one DNA sequence encoding this CDR3. CDR3 sequence: CSAGYEQYF. In DNA form, the CDR3 reads TGCAGTGCTGGATACGAGCAGTACTTC. The chain employs TRBV20-1 and TRBJ2-7, with D hard to call. The germline V and J ends were trimmed by 5 bases and 4 bases, with 3 bases remaining between them. Germline V lookup: CDR1 DFQATT, CDR2 SNEGSKA (reference sequence). This CDR3 is 9 amino acids long.

The chain carries TRBV11-2 and TRBJ2-1, with 9 bases that match TRBD1. CDR1 is SGHAT, CDR2 FQNNGV, per germline. J lost 5 bases, V lost 3 bases, and 8 bases had no gene match. The length of the CDR3 is 16 residues. CDR3 sequence reads: CASSFPRDRADNEQFF. DNA of the CDR3: TGTGCCAGCAGCTTCCCCCGGGACAGGGCGGACAATGAGCAGTTCTTC.

The chain uses TRBV11-2 and TRBJ2-5; TRBD2 matches 11 bases. There are 16 residues in the CDR3. Germline V gene data show CDR1 as SGHAT and CDR2 as FQNNGV. Germline trimming cut 5 bases from V and 0 bases from J; bases unmatched to any gene: 5. In DNA, the CDR3 is TGTGCCAGCAGCGGTCGGACTAGCGGGTACCAAGAGACCCAGTACTTC. It encodes CASSGRTSGYQETQYF.

The gene calls are TRBV6-5 and TRBJ1-2, with 9 bases lining up with TRBD1. Germline V gives CDR1 MNHEY, CDR2 SVGAGI. V lost 4 bases, J lost 6 bases, and 3 bases stayed unmatched. The CDR3 covers 13 residues. CDR3 sequence reads: CASSSTGGNGYTF. In DNA form, the CDR3 reads TGTGCCAGCAGTTCAACAGGGGGCAATGGCTACACCTTC.

This chain connects TRBV9 to TRBJ1-2; 7 bases line up with TRBD1. The trim removed 2 bases at V and 5 bases at J, leaving 12 bases unmatched. Germline CDR1 and CDR2: SGDLS and YYNGEE. The CDR3 totals 16 residues. CDR3 coding DNA: TGTGCCAGCAGCGTCCCTCAGACAGGGTTTAATTATGGCTACACCTTC. Encoded protein: CASSVPQTGFNYGYTF.

This rearrangement joins TRBV19 to TRBJ2-2, with D tentatively TRBD2 (6 bases). Germline V gene lookup returns CDR1 LNHDA and CDR2 SQIVND (reference sequence). The CDR3 has 14 residues. Trimming left V 5 bases short and J 4 bases short, with 11 bases between. In DNA, the CDR3 is TGTGCCAGTAGTCCCCGGGAGAGCACCGGGGAGCTGTTTTTT. This gives the protein CASSPRESTGELFF. Full variable domain (outside the CDR3, taken from reference TRBV19 and TRBJ2-2): DGGITQSPKYLFRKEGQNVTLSCEQNLNHDAMYWYRQDPGQGLRLIYYSQIVNDFQKGDIAEGYSVSREKKESFPLTVTSAQKNPTAFYLCASSPRESTGELFFGEGSRLTVL.

The V gene is TRBV28, the J gene TRBJ2-1, with D maybe TRBD1 (5 bases). The CDR3 is made up of 15 amino acids. Germline V gene lookup returns CDR1 MDHEN and CDR2 SYDVKM. The ends were cut back, 3 bases at V and 7 bases at J, with 16 bases in the middle. CDR3 DNA: TGTGCCAGCAGTTTGACAGTGCTCAGGATGAATGAGCAGTTCTTC. Residues: CASSLTVLRMNEQFF.

The chain carries TRBV10-3 and TRBJ1-2; TRBD1 matches at 7 bases. Per the germline V gene, CDR1 is ENHRY and CDR2 is SYGVKD. The CDR3 extends over 14 amino acids. Losses at the gene ends were 3 bases for V and 2 bases for J; bases not matched to a gene: 3. The CDR3 DNA sequence: TGTGCCATCAGTGAAGGGGGCGGAAACTATGGCTACACCTTC. As protein: CAISEGGGNYGYTF.

The chain couples TRBV9 to TRBJ2-1; 10 positions agree with TRBD2. Germline CDR1 SGDLS, CDR2 YYNGEE. J was trimmed by 10 bases and V by 4 bases; bases with no gene match: 8. The CDR3 covers 14 residues. The CDR3 DNA reads as TGTGCCAGCAGCACAGTGATAGCGGGAGGCGAGCAGTTCTTC. It is translated as CASSTVIAGGEQFF.

The V gene is TRBV7-9, the J gene TRBJ2-3; D assignment may be TRBD1 or TRBD2 (6 bases each). V was cut by 6 bases and J by 5 bases, with 21 bases left in between. This CDR3 spans 16 amino acids. Germline V gene lookup returns CDR1 SEHNR and CDR2 FQNEAQ (reference sequence). The CDR3 bases are TGTGCCAGCAGTACCTGGGAGGACAGATCGGGAGATACGCAGTATTTT. This encodes CASSTWEDRSGDTQYF.

The chain couples TRBV7-2 to TRBJ1-5; D uncertain. Germline CDR1 reads SGHTA; CDR2 reads FQGNSA. Trimming cost V 4 bases and J 6 bases, with 25 bases left between them. This CDR3 is built from 18 residues. CDR3 DNA: TGTGCCAGCAGCTCCCCTTCGTCGGCAGGACGGGCGGGTCAGCCCCAGCATTTT. This sequence encodes CASSSPSSAGRAGQPQHF. The full variable domain, in which reference TRBV7-2 and TRBJ1-5 provide the parts outside the CDR3, is GAGVSQSPSNKVTEKGKDVELRCDPISGHTALYWYRQSLGQGLEFLIYFQGNSAPDKSGLPSDRFSAERTGGSVSTLTIQRTQQEDSAVYLCASSSPSSAGRAGQPQHFGDGTRLSIL.

The chain carries TRBV7-9 and TRBJ2-7, with a tentative D call TRBD2 (6 bases). Deletions cut 5 bases from V and 0 bases from J, with 26 bases between. Germline V gene sequence: CDR1 SEHNR, CDR2 FQNEAQ (reference sequence). There are 19 residues in the CDR3. DNA for the CDR3: TGTGCCAGCAGCGGATCTAGCGATACACGTTCCCATTCCTCCTACGAGCAGTACTTC. Its translation is CASSGSSDTRSHSSYEQYF.

The chain employs TRBV29-1 and TRBJ2-7; D may be TRBD1 or TRBD2 (5 bases each). The CDR3 loop spans 13 amino acids. The ends were cut back, 1 base at V and 0 bases at J, with 7 bases in the middle. Germline-derived CDR1 and CDR2 are SQVTM and ANQGSEA. Here the CDR3 reads CSVEGDGSYEQYF. As DNA, the CDR3 is TGCAGCGTTGAAGGGGACGGCTCCTACGAGCAGTACTTC.